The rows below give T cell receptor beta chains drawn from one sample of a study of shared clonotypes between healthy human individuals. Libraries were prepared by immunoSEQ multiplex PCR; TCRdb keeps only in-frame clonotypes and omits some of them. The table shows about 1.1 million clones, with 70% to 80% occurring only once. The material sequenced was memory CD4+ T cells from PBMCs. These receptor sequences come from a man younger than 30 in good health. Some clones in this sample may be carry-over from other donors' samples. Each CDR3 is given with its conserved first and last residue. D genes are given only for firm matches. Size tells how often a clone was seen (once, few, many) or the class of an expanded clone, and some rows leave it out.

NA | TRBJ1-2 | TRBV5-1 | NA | TGCGCCAGCAGCTTGGAGGCAGGGTACGGCCCCTATGGCTACACCTTC | CASSLEAGYGPYGYTF
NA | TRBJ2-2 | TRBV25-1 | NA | TGTGCCAGCAGTGAATCTGGGCACAACACCGGGGAGCTGTTTTTT | CASSESGHNTGELFF
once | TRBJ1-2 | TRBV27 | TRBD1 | TGTGCCAGCAGTTTATTAAGAGGGGGCCGGGACCAGAACTATGGCTACACCTTC | CASSLLRGGRDQNYGYTF
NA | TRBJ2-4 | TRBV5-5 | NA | TGTGCCAGCAGCTTGGAGGGGGCCAAAAACATTCAGTACTTC | CASSLEGAKNIQYF
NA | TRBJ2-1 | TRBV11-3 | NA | TGTGCCAGCAGCTCCGGGGGGCGGGCAAGGTACAATGAGCAGTTCTTC | CASSSGGRARYNEQFF
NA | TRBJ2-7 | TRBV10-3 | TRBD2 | TGTGCCATCAGCTCGTTGGGGACGGGGGGTTACGAGCAGTACTTC | CAISSLGTGGYEQYF
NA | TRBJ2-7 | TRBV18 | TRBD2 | TGTGCCAGCTCACAAACTAGCGGGAGCATCGACGAGCAGTACTTC | CASSQTSGSIDEQYF
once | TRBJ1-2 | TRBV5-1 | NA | TGCGCCAGCAGCGTAAGAACGGACGGTCCGGGCTACACCTTC | CASSVRTDGPGYTF
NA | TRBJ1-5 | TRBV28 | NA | TGTGCCAGCCATTCCCGGGACGGGATTTATCAGCCCCAGCATTTT | CASHSRDGIYQPQHF
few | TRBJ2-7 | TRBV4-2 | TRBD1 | TGTGCCAGCAGCCAAGGAGATACAGGGGGCTCCTACGAGCAGTACTTC | CASSQGDTGGSYEQYF
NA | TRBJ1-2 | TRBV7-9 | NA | TGTGCCAGCAGCTCCCCTTTGGGCTACACCTTC | CASSSPLGYTF
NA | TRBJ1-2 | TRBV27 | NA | TGTGCCAGCAGTTTAATCAGGACGCCCGTTTTTGGCTACACCTTC | CASSLIRTPVFGYTF
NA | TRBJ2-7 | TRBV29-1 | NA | TGCAGCGTTGAGGGGAACTTCTACGAGCAGTACTTC | CSVEGNFYEQYF
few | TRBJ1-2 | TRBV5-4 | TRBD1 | TGTGCCAGCAGCGCACAGGGGGCAGGCCGAGGCTACACCTTC | CASSAQGAGRGYTF
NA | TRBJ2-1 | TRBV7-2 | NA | TGTGCCAGCAGCACTGCAGGGGCTACCTCCTACAATGAGCAGTTCTTC | CASSTAGATSYNEQFF
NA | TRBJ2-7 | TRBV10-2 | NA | TGCGCCAGCAGTGGGGGCAAGCAGTACTTC | CASSGGKQYF
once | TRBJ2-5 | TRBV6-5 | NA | TGTGCCAGCAGTCAAGTGGGAGAGACCCAGTACTTC | CASSQVGETQYF
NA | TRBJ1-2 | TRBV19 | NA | TGTGCCAGTACAGACAGGTCTTATGGCTACACCTTC | CASTDRSYGYTF
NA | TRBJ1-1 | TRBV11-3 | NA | TGTGCCAGCAGCTTAAATACAAGGAACACTGAAGCTTTCTTT | CASSLNTRNTEAFF
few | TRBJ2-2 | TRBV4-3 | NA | TGCGCCAGCAGCCAAGATTGGGAGCGGACGGCCGGGAGCGGGGAGCTGTTTTTT | CASSQDWERTAGSGELFF
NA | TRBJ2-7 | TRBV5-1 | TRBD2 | TGCGCCAGCAGCTTGATCGCTAGCGGGACCGGCGAGCAGTACTTC | CASSLIASGTGEQYF
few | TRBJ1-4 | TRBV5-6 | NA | TGTGCCAGCAGCTCACTGCAACCAGGAGGGGAAAAACTGTTTTTT | CASSSLQPGGEKLFF